Below are 23 T cell receptor beta chains sequenced from a single sample in a study of vaccination effects on CD4 cells after COVID-19. Sequencing used immunoSEQ multiplex PCR; TCRdb keeps in-frame clones, though not all of them. The table records some 30,000 clones, about 70% of them present only once. ViraFEST expansion of antigen-specific CD4+ T cells with viral peptide pools preceded sequencing. On approximately day 9 of culture, CD4+ T cells were separated out. Vaccine recipients had no previous SARS-CoV-2 infection; their nucleocapsid antibodies were negative. These TCRs are of unknown antigen specificity. This sample comprised CD4+ T cells from PBMCs cultured with SARS-CoV-2 spike peptides, obtained before COVID-19 vaccination. These TCRs come from a human donor who received a COVID-19 vaccine.

The chain has TRBV30 and TRBJ1-4; 11 bases align to TRBD1. The CDR3 extends over 15 amino acids. CDR1 is GTSNPN, CDR2 SVGIG, per germline (reference sequence). V was pared by 3 bases and J by 7 bases, with 7 bases of the junction left unmatched. The CDR3 sequence: CAWRPPDRGLEKLFF. The CDR3 DNA sequence: TGTGCCTGGAGGCCGCCGGACAGGGGGCTTGAAAAACTGTTTTTT.

This clone was found a few times. CDR3 loop: CASSGPKLGQIYGYTF. The CDR3 bases are TGCGCCAGCAGTGGTCCGAAACTGGGACAGATCTATGGCTACACCTTC. The chain carries TRBV10-1 and TRBJ1-2, with TRBD1 identical over 7 bases. The CDR3 runs 16 residues. V shed 4 bases and J 4 bases; nucleotides not matched to a gene: 12. Germline loops: CDR1 WNHNN, CDR2 SYGVQD (reference sequence).

The V call is TRBV9, the J call TRBJ2-7; either TRBD1 or TRBD2 may supply D (5 bases each). Between the trimmed V and J ends, which lost 0 bases and 0 bases, there was a span of 13 bases. CDR1 is SGDLS and CDR2 is YYNGEE in the germline V gene. CDR3 length equals 16 residues. The CDR3 nucleotides are TGTGCCAGCAGCGTAGATGGGACGGTGAGCTCCTACGAGCAGTACTTC. This encodes CASSVDGTVSSYEQYF. The full variable domain, rest sourced from reference TRBV9 and TRBJ2-7, is DSGVTQTPKHLITATGQRVTLRCSPRSGDLSVYWYQQSLDQGLQFLIQYYNGEERAKGNILERFSAQQFPDLHSELNLSSLELGDSALYFCASSVDGTVSSYEQYFGPGTRLTVT.

This chain joins TRBV19 and TRBJ2-1; 10 bases map to TRBD1. CDR3 length: 15 amino acids. V lost 5 bases and J lost 8; bases outside the gene matches: 9. Per germline, CDR1 LNHDA and CDR2 SQIVND (reference sequence). The CDR3, as DNA: TGTGCCAGTAGTCCGCGACAGGGGGCGAGGTATGAGCAGTTCTTC. Encoded protein: CASSPRQGARYEQFF.

There are a few counts of this clone. The rearrangement links TRBV18 to TRBJ1-1, with a possible D match to TRBD1 (5 bases). CDR1 is KGHSH, CDR2 LQKENI, per germline. V was clipped by 6 bases and J by 2 bases, with 10 bases between them. This CDR3 spans 13 amino acids. CDR3 residues: CASSPDSNTEAFF. CDR3 bases: TGTGCCAGCTCCCCCGACAGTAACACTGAAGCTTTCTTT.

The gene calls are TRBV12-5 and TRBJ2-1; 12 nucleotides align to TRBD2. The V gene end was trimmed by 5 bases and the J gene end by 9 bases; junction bases not matched to a gene: 14. The germline gives CDR1 LGHNT, CDR2 FRNRAP. The CDR3 has 17 amino acids. DNA of the CDR3: TGTGCTAGTGGTCTCCGGGCTAGCGGGGGGGCCGTGGGTGAGCAGTTCTTC. It yields the protein CASGLRASGGAVGEQFF.

The chain links TRBV18 to TRBJ1-4; no firm D call. This CDR3 is built from 16 residues. CDR1 is KGHSH, CDR2 LQKENI, per germline. The V end was cut by 2 bases, the J end by 0 bases, with 10 bases between. This chain's CDR3 is CASSPFTRATNEKLFF. Written as DNA, the CDR3 is TGTGCCAGCTCACCATTTACCCGGGCAACTAATGAAAAACTGTTTTTT.

This chain connects TRBV6-4 to TRBJ2-6; 7 nucleotides align to TRBD1. V lost 6 bases to trimming and J lost 0 bases; unmatched junction nucleotides: 2. The CDR3 runs 15 residues. Germline CDR1 reads MRHNA; CDR2 reads SNTAGT. CDR3 in amino acids: CASRPGGSGANVLTF. For the CDR3, the DNA is TGTGCCAGCAGACCAGGGGGCTCTGGGGCCAACGTCCTGACTTTC.

This chain links TRBV29-1 with TRBJ1-1; perhaps TRBD1 as D (5 bases). The ends were cut back, 0 bases at V and 5 bases at J, with 10 bases in the middle. From germline, CDR1 is SQVTM and CDR2 ANQGSEA. The CDR3 contains 13 residues. This chain's CDR3 is CSVEDPKGTEAFF. Written as DNA, the CDR3 is TGCAGCGTTGAAGATCCGAAGGGGACTGAAGCTTTCTTT.

The rearrangement uses TRBV19 and TRBJ2-3; tentatively, D is TRBD2 (5 bases). CDR3 length: 13 amino acids. Trimming cost V 9 bases and J 5 bases, with 15 bases left between them. CDR1 and CDR2 from the germline V gene are LNHDA and SQIVND (reference sequence). This CDR3 reads CASQLGGVDTQYF. Here the CDR3 DNA reads TGTGCCAGCCAACTAGGTGGGGTAGATACGCAGTATTTT. Looking up the rest from reference TRBV19 and TRBJ2-3 gives the full variable domain: DGGITQSPKYLFRKEGQNVTLSCEQNLNHDAMYWYRQDPGQGLRLIYYSQIVNDFQKGDIAEGYSVSREKKESFPLTVTSAQKNPTAFYLCASQLGGVDTQYFGPGTRLTVL.

This clone was seen only once. Here the CDR3 DNA reads TGTGCCAGCTCCCGTGGGGCAGGGGGCCTTGAGACCCAGTACTTC. Translated: CASSRGAGGLETQYF. The genes are TRBV28 and TRBJ2-5; 8 bases match TRBD1. The CDR3 length is 15 residues. The junction had 13 bases not matched to a gene; V was cut back by 8 bases and J by 5 bases. Germline-derived CDR1 and CDR2 are MDHEN and SYDVKM.

DNA for the CDR3: TGTGCCAGTAGTATAGGTAGCGGGGGGGGTTCTGGGGCCAACGTCCTGACTTTC. Amino acid sequence: CASSIGSGGGSGANVLTF. The chain combines TRBV19 with TRBJ2-6; 11 bases are shared with TRBD2. The CDR3 spans 18 residues. V shed 1 base, J shed 1 base, and the junction held 3 bases outside the gene matches. Germline assignment: CDR1 LNHDA and CDR2 SQIVND (reference sequence).

J is TRBJ1-2 and V is TRBV5-1; D remains ambiguous. Trimming took off 3 bases at V and 2 bases at J, with 11 bases between the two ends. The CDR3 extends over 14 amino acids. The germline CDR1 and CDR2 sequences are SGHRS and YFSETQ. The chain's CDR3 is CASSSGGENYGYTF. CDR3 nucleotides: TGCGCCAGCAGCTCGGGCGGGGAGAACTATGGCTACACCTTC.

The chain couples TRBV19 to TRBJ2-7; 9 positions match TRBD1. The CDR3 runs 13 residues. With V trimmed by 5 bases and J by 6 bases, 5 bases remained unmatched. Germline-derived CDR1 and CDR2 are LNHDA and SQIVND (reference sequence). The DNA of the CDR3 is TGTGCCAGTAGTGGGGGACAGGGCCGCGAGCAGTACTTC. Translation: CASSGGQGREQYF.

The chain couples TRBV15 to TRBJ1-1; D might be TRBD1 (5 bases). Germline V CDR1 and CDR2: LNHNV, YYDKDF (reference sequence). The germline V and J ends were trimmed by 5 bases and 5 bases, with 15 bases remaining between them. CDR3 length equals 14 residues. The CDR3 sequence is CATSSPGGYTEAFF. DNA of the CDR3: TGTGCCACCAGCTCCCCCGGGGGTTATACTGAAGCTTTCTTT.

V gene TRBV29-1 combines with J gene TRBJ2-3; 7 nucleotides agree with TRBD2. CDR1 and CDR2 from the germline V gene are SQVTM and ANQGSEA. V lost 4 bases to trimming and J lost 3 bases; unmatched junction nucleotides: 10. The CDR3 covers 15 residues. CDR3 DNA sequence: TGCAGCGTTGGGGGGGGTGGCGGGGGTACAGATACGCAGTATTTT. Its translation is CSVGGGGGGTDTQYF.

This clone was found a few times. The chain employs TRBV6-4 and TRBJ1-1; D is unresolved. Trimming removed 5 bases from V and 0 bases from J, with 7 bases in between. Germline CDR1 reads MRHNA; CDR2 reads SNTAGT. The length of the CDR3 is 13 residues. DNA for the CDR3: TGTGCCAGCAGTCGCACTATGAACACTGAAGCTTTCTTT. Translated: CASSRTMNTEAFF.

J is TRBJ1-1 and V is TRBV19, with D hard to call. V lost 6 bases and J lost 1, with 18 bases in between. This CDR3 region has 16 residues. CDR1 is LNHDA and CDR2 is SQIVND in the germline V gene (reference sequence). The CDR3 DNA reads as TGTGCCAGTAGCGACTACCCCGACGGGCGGAACACTGAAGCTTTCTTT. This gives the protein CASSDYPDGRNTEAFF.

In its sample, this clone was seen once. The chain couples TRBV3-1 (or the pseudogene TRBV3-2) to TRBJ2-7; TRBD2 aligns across 7 bases. Germline CDR1 LGHDT, CDR2 YNNKEL (reference sequence). The trim removed 3 bases at V and 0 bases at J, leaving 5 bases unmatched. CDR3 length: 15 amino acids. The CDR3 sequence is CASSQSGVSSYEQYF. CDR3 nucleotide sequence: TGTGCCAGCAGCCAGAGCGGGGTGAGCTCCTACGAGCAGTACTTC.

This clone was seen a handful of times. The chain uses TRBV5-1 and TRBJ2-7; the match to TRBD1 covers 8 bases. This CDR3 region has 18 residues. The V segment lost 0 bases and the J segment 3 bases; nucleotides outside the gene matches: 14. Per germline, CDR1 SGHRS and CDR2 YFSETQ. CDR3 amino acids: CASSLASPTGGISYEQYF. DNA of the CDR3: TGCGCCAGCAGCTTGGCGTCCCCCACAGGGGGGATAAGCTACGAGCAGTACTTC.

The chain is built from TRBV5-8 and TRBJ1-1; TRBD1 is a possible D gene (5 bases). Germline values: CDR1 SGHTS, CDR2 YDEGEE. The CDR3 covers 14 residues. With 4 bases removed from V and 4 bases from J, the gap between germline ends came to 14 bases. The CDR3 DNA is TGTGCCAGCAGCGTGCTAAGGGGTGTCACTGAAGCTTTCTTT. This codes for CASSVLRGVTEAFF.

This rearrangement joins TRBV7-2 to TRBJ2-3; D may be TRBD2 (5 bases). Germline assignment: CDR1 SGHTA and CDR2 FQGNSA. Deletions cut 0 bases from V and 0 bases from J, with 10 bases between. CDR3 length: 16 amino acids. The CDR3 is CASSLALAFSTDTQYF. CDR3 bases: TGTGCCAGCAGCTTAGCCCTAGCCTTTAGCACAGATACGCAGTATTTT.

This clone is a singleton in its sample. J is TRBJ1-2 and V is TRBV7-2; TRBD1 agrees at 8 bases. There are 14 residues in the CDR3. The germline CDR1 and CDR2 sequences are SGHTA and FQGNSA. With 2 bases clipped from V and 4 bases from J, the junction kept 3 bases outside the gene matches. The CDR3 region has the DNA TGTGCCAGCAGCTTACAGACAGGGGCCTATGGCTACACCTTC. It is translated as CASSLQTGAYGYTF.